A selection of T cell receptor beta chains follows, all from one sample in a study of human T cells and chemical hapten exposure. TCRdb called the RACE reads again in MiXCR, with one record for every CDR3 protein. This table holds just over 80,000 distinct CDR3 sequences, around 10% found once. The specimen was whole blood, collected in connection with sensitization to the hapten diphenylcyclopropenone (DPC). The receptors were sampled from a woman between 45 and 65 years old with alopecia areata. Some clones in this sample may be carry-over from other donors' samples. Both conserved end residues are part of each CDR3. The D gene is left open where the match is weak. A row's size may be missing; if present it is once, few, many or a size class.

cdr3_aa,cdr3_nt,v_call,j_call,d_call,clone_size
CAISSGSYNEQFF,TGTGCCATCTCTAGCGGGAGTTACAATGAGCAGTTCTTC,TRBV2,TRBJ2-1,TRBD2,.
CASSDGTYGNTIYF,TGCGCCAGCAGCGATGGGACATACGGAAACACCATATATTTT,TRBV5-1,TRBJ1-3,.,.
CASSPPGASTDTQYF,TGTGCCAGCAGTCCACCGGGGGCTAGCACAGATACGCAGTATTTT,TRBV12-3/TRBV12-4,TRBJ2-3,.,few
CASSATLADQETQYF,TGTGCCAGCAGCGCTACTCTAGCGGATCAAGAGACCCAGTACTTC,TRBV9,TRBJ2-5,TRBD2,many
CASMGDGGAVGKQFF,TGTGCCAGCATGGGAGACGGGGGGGCCGTTGGGAAGCAGTTCTTC,TRBV2,TRBJ2-1,TRBD2,few
CASTQDRGGSEAFF,TGTGCCAGCACCCAAGACAGGGGAGGCTCTGAAGCTTTCTTT,TRBV2,TRBJ1-1,TRBD1,.
CASSLVGGYGYTF,TGTGCCAGCAGCTTAGTAGGGGGATATGGCTACACCTTC,TRBV7-9,TRBJ1-2,.,few
CASSPQSGRTQETQYF,TGTGCCAGCTCACCGCAAAGCGGGAGGACACAAGAGACCCAGTACTTC,TRBV18,TRBJ2-5,TRBD2,few
CASSYPGSGRAGEQFF,TGTGCCAGCAGTTACCCAGGGAGCGGGAGGGCCGGGGAGCAGTTCTTC,TRBV6-2/TRBV6-3,TRBJ2-1,TRBD2,few
CASRTGTSTEAFF,TGTGCCAGCAGGACAGGGACGAGCACTGAAGCTTTCTTT,TRBV7-9,TRBJ1-1,TRBD1,many
CASSPSFGRASEQYF,TGTGCCAGCAGCCCCTCCTTCGGGAGGGCTAGCGAGCAGTACTTC,TRBV7-9,TRBJ2-7,TRBD2,.
CASSLSGARYEQYF,TGTGCCAGCAGTCTCAGCGGGGCACGCTACGAGCAGTACTTC,TRBV7-2,TRBJ2-7,TRBD2,few
CASSNPRYEQYF,TGTGCCAGCTCAAACCCCCGATACGAGCAGTACTTC,TRBV7-2,TRBJ2-7,.,many
CASRPLAGGHEQYF,TGTGCAAGTCGCCCCCTAGCGGGGGGCCACGAGCAGTACTTC,TRBV12-2,TRBJ2-7,.,.
CASSPRPDNEQFF,TGTGCCAGCAGCCCCAGGCCGGACAATGAGCAGTTCTTC,TRBV7-2,TRBJ2-1,.,.